The 3 T cell receptor beta chains in this list originate from one sample, sequenced in a study of control samples from healthy donors and cancer patients. Only in-frame clones appear in the TCRdb table, and some are missing; sequencing was by immunoSEQ multiplex PCR. Of roughly 150,000 clones detected, around 90% appear once; the ten largest clones hold under 2%. The sample consisted of blood. All receptors come from a man aged 18 to 35 in good health.

This sequence joins TRBV19 and TRBJ1-3, with 7 bases matching TRBD1. CDR1 is LNHDA and CDR2 is SQIVND in the germline V gene (reference sequence). The length of the CDR3 is 14 residues. V was pared by 5 bases and J by 6 bases, with 7 bases of the junction left unmatched. The CDR3 DNA sequence: TGTGCCAGTAGTCCTCGGGACAGACCAAACACCATATATTTT. Protein product: CASSPRDRPNTIYF.

This clone showed up just a few times. This chain connects TRBV3-1 (or the pseudogene TRBV3-2) to TRBJ2-7; the D gene is possibly TRBD2 (6 bases). Between the trimmed V and J ends, which lost 2 bases and 4 bases, there was a span of 9 bases. Germline-derived CDR1 and CDR2 are LGHDT and YNNKEL (reference sequence). CDR3 length: 13 residues. CDR3 protein: CASSQYGGYEQYF. For the CDR3, the DNA is TGTGCCAGCAGCCAATACGGGGGTTACGAGCAGTACTTC.

V usage is TRBV27 and J usage is TRBJ2-1; no clear D. V lost 6 bases to trimming and J lost 8 bases, with 8 bases between them. Germline CDR1 and CDR2: MNHEY and SMNVEV (reference sequence). The CDR3 is 11 amino acids. The CDR3 DNA reads as TGTGCCAGCAGAATGGGCTATGAGCAGTTCTTC. Protein: CASRMGYEQFF.